The entry below describes one T cell receptor beta chain. The same CDR3 is also encoded by other DNA sequences in this sample. These data are taken from a study of PD-L1 blockade in urothelial cancer. The length of the CDR3 is 11 residues. Trimming removed 0 bases from V and 6 bases from J, with 2 bases in between. The germline V gene encodes CDR1 SGHRS and CDR2 YFSETQ. The data were produced by immunoSEQ multiplex PCR, yet TCRdb's version contains in-frame clones alone and is incomplete. The sample includes 100,000 to 150,000 clones, 70% to 85% of them seen just once. The sample's time point: pretreatment peripheral blood.

This receptor was taken from a man aged 45 to 65 with urothelial cancer. The starting material was PBMCs, obtained around atezolizumab (anti-PD-L1) treatment. This chain joins TRBV5-1 and TRBJ2-3; D ambiguous. The CDR3 loop reads CASSLADTQYF. The CDR3 region has the DNA TGCGCCAGCAGCTTGGCTGATACGCAGTATTTT.